This TCR beta chain came from a study of CD8+CD57+ T cells in acquired aplastic anemia. In the study overall: Sorted CD4+ and CD8+ cells gave a mean 3.2 ug DNA, range 0.2 to 27.4 ug. Where healthy donors were concerned, CD4+ cells averaged around 9.9 million reads. Overall study results and limits: Patients versus controls showed no significant CD8+ Simpson's diversity difference. Both patients and controls carried the same twenty-nine CD8+ CDR3 sequences.

According to the study, genomic DNA was the template for TCR beta VDJ and CDR3 profiling. Each CDR3 protein is one row after TCRdb ran MiXCR on the reads. The sample lists about 220,000 distinct CDR3 sequences, roughly 35% occurring once. V was shortened by 6 bases and J by 3 bases, with 19 bases between the two germline ends. Germline V CDR1 and CDR2: LGHNA, YNFKEQ. The length of the CDR3 is 16 residues. Comment on this clonotype: Its antigen is as yet unknown.

This receptor was taken from a human donor in good health, serving as a control. The chain recombines TRBV4-2 with TRBJ2-3, with D possibly being TRBD2 (7 bases). The source material was sorted CD4+, CD8+, or CD8+CD57+ T cells (not recorded which) from PBMCs. Written as DNA, the CDR3 is TGTGCCAGCAGTCTCCGGGGGGCGCTAATGACAGATACGCAGTATTTT. This codes for CASSLRGALMTDTQYF.